What follows are 25 T cell receptor beta chains derived from one specimen sequenced in a study of T cells after posttransplantation cyclophosphamide. Cyclophosphamide on days +3 and +4 followed busulfan-fludarabine conditioning and a marrow graft. The repertoire was sequenced with immunoSEQ multiplex PCR; TCRdb's copy has only in-frame clones and lacks some. The table lists tens of thousands of clones, 78% of them singletons. The specimen comprised CD4+ T cells sorted from blood, sampled around 2,000 days after a stem cell transplant with posttransplant cyclophosphamide. Receptor source: a female patient aged 40-50 years who received an allogeneic stem cell transplant from a related donor, was CMV-positive, and had no GVHD. Some T cells may originate from the graft donor.

The rearrangement joins TRBV11-2 to TRBJ2-3; 8 bases fit TRBD1. The CDR3 has 15 amino acids. Germline CDR1 is SGHAT and CDR2 is FQNNGV. Unmatched junction bases numbered 6, after V lost 4 bases and J lost 3 bases. DNA for the CDR3: TGTGCCAGCAGCTCCCTCAGGGGGCGAACAGATACGCAGTATTTT. This encodes CASSSLRGRTDTQYF.

CDR3: CASSTPDRAADTQYF. The DNA for the CDR3 is TGTGCCAGCAGTACCCCGGACAGGGCCGCAGATACGCAGTATTTT. The V call is TRBV2, the J call TRBJ2-3; 8 bases map to TRBD1. This CDR3 contains 15 residues. The V and J ends lost 5 bases and 4 bases, in that order; junction bases with no gene match: 8. The germline CDR1 and CDR2 sequences are SNHLY and FYNNEI.

V is TRBV19 and J is TRBJ1-6, with 7 bases aligning to TRBD1. The germline CDR1 and CDR2 sequences are LNHDA and SQIVND (reference sequence). Losses at the gene ends were 5 bases for V and 6 bases for J; bases not matched to a gene: 7. This CDR3 comprises 15 residues. CDR3 residues: CASSDFEGANSPLHF. The CDR3 DNA reads as TGTGCCAGTAGTGATTTTGAGGGGGCTAATTCACCCCTCCACTTT.

The V and J genes are TRBV14 and TRBJ1-6, with unresolved D. Trimming cost V 5 bases and J 6 bases, with 11 bases left between them. This CDR3 comprises 14 residues. CDR1 and CDR2 from the germline V gene are SGHDN and FVKESK. The CDR3 DNA is TGTGCCAGCAGCAACCGGGTCGTTAATTCACCCCTCCACTTT. Protein product: CASSNRVVNSPLHF.

The CDR3 is CASSTTRLAGQETQYF. The CDR3 DNA reads TGTGCCAGCAGCACCACCCGACTAGCGGGGCAAGAGACCCAGTACTTC. The chain links TRBV11-2 to TRBJ2-5; the match to TRBD2 covers 11 bases. Germline V lookup: CDR1 SGHAT, CDR2 FQNNGV. The CDR3 extends over 16 amino acids. The trim removed 5 bases at V and 2 bases at J, leaving 7 bases unmatched.

This sequence joins TRBV5-5 and TRBJ2-7; TRBD1 aligns across 9 bases. In germline, CDR1 is SGHKS, CDR2 YYEKEE (reference sequence). Germline trimming cut 1 base from V and 2 bases from J; bases unmatched to any gene: 4. The CDR3 runs to 15 residues. The CDR3 loop is CASSLSGTGTYEQYF. CDR3 nucleotide sequence: TGTGCCAGCAGCTTGTCCGGGACAGGGACCTACGAGCAGTACTTC.

V is TRBV5-5 and J is TRBJ2-7, with D possibly being TRBD1 (6 bases). CDR1 and CDR2 from the germline V gene are SGHKS and YYEKEE (reference sequence). V was clipped by 0 bases and J by 2 bases, with 12 bases between them. This CDR3 has 15 amino acids. The CDR3 region is CASSLVRGNAYEQYF. CDR3 sequence (DNA): TGTGCCAGCAGCTTGGTAAGGGGGAACGCCTACGAGCAGTACTTC.

In this sample, this clone turned up once. This chain connects TRBV27 to TRBJ2-6; no firm D call. Per germline, CDR1 MNHEY and CDR2 SMNVEV (reference sequence). Deletions cut 3 bases from V and 0 bases from J, with 9 bases between. The CDR3 is made up of 16 amino acids. CDR3: CASSFNSLSGANVLTF. CDR3 nucleotides: TGTGCCAGCAGTTTTAACTCTCTCTCTGGGGCCAACGTCCTGACTTTC. Together with reference TRBV27 and TRBJ2-6, the CDR3 gives the full variable domain: EAQVTQNPRYLITVTGKKLTVTCSQNMNHEYMSWYRQDPGLGLRQIYYSMNVEVTDKGDVPEGYKVSRKEKRNFPLILESPSPNQTSLYFCASSFNSLSGANVLTFGAGSRLTVL.

This chain uses TRBV12-5 with TRBJ2-1; TRBD1 agrees at 8 bases. V dropped 7 bases and J dropped 4; count of bases not matched to a gene: 6. This CDR3 region has 14 residues. Germline V gene lookup returns CDR1 LGHNT and CDR2 FRNRAP. The CDR3 is CASVPGQAYNEQFF. CDR3 bases: TGTGCTAGTGTTCCGGGACAGGCATACAATGAGCAGTTCTTC.

This clone was seen a handful of times. The rearrangement joins TRBV19 to TRBJ1-1; 9 nucleotides match TRBD1. The CDR3 runs 15 residues. Germline V CDR1 and CDR2: LNHDA, SQIVND (reference sequence). The ends lost 9 bases at V and 4 bases at J; junction bases unmatched: 12. In DNA form, the CDR3 reads TGTGCCAGCACTATTTCGGGACAGGGAAGCACTGAAGCTTTCTTT. This encodes CASTISGQGSTEAFF.

CDR3 sequence reads: CASSSSGAAPEQYF. Written as DNA, the CDR3 is TGTGCCAGCAGCAGTAGCGGGGCCGCCCCCGAGCAGTACTTC. V usage is TRBV9 and J usage is TRBJ2-5; 8 bases are shared with TRBD2. The J call may be wrong; the DNA end is better matched by TRBJ2-7. Germline V gene sequence: CDR1 SGDLS, CDR2 YYNGEE. The CDR3 length is 14 residues.

This clone came up a few times. The chain has TRBV6-5 and TRBJ1-2, with D possibly being TRBD1 (6 bases). Germline assignment: CDR1 MNHEY and CDR2 SVGAGI. CDR3 length: 11 residues. V lost 8 bases and J 3 bases, leaving 7 bases between the germline ends. The CDR3 protein is CASGGHYGYTF. The CDR3 coding sequence is TGTGCCAGCGGGGGCCACTATGGCTACACCTTC.

The V gene is TRBV7-9, the J gene TRBJ1-2, with 8 bases fitting TRBD1. CDR1 SEHNR and CDR2 FQNEAQ come from the germline V gene (reference sequence). The CDR3 is 14 residues long. V gave up 5 bases and J gave up 2 bases; unmatched junction bases: 4. CDR3 amino acids: CASSERQGNYGYTF. CDR3 sequence (DNA): TGTGCCAGCAGCGAACGACAGGGGAACTATGGCTACACCTTC.

V gene TRBV27 combines with J gene TRBJ2-7, with 12 bases fitting TRBD1. CDR3 length: 17 residues. CDR1 is MNHEY and CDR2 is SMNVEV in the germline V gene (reference sequence). The J segment lost 1 base and the V segment lost 3 bases, leaving 7 bases of the junction unmatched. Here the CDR3 reads CASSFSGTGGRSYEQYF. The CDR3 coding sequence is TGTGCCAGCAGTTTTTCAGGGACAGGGGGCAGATCCTACGAGCAGTACTTC.

V usage is TRBV11-2 and J usage is TRBJ2-2, with D possibly being TRBD1 (6 bases). Germline V lookup: CDR1 SGHAT, CDR2 FQNNGV. Trimming removed 9 bases from V and 0 bases from J, with 14 bases in between. The CDR3 runs 15 residues. The CDR3 bases are TGTGCCAGTAAACAGGGCCACACGAACACCGGGGAGCTGTTTTTT. The encoded protein is CASKQGHTNTGELFF.

The chain has TRBV18 and TRBJ2-3, with D possibly matching TRBD1 (5 bases). Trimming took 1 base from V and 4 from J, leaving 15 bases between them. There are 16 residues in the CDR3. From germline, CDR1 is KGHSH and CDR2 LQKENI. The CDR3 DNA follows: TGTGCCAGCTCACCACTGCAGGGCCCAGGGTCAGATACGCAGTATTTT. Its translation is CASSPLQGPGSDTQYF.

The chain recombines TRBV5-4 with TRBJ1-2; D perhaps matches TRBD1 (6 bases). The V end was cut by 1 base, the J end by 2 bases, with 15 bases between. Germline lookup yields CDR1 SGHNT and CDR2 YYREEE (reference sequence). This CDR3 is 16 amino acids long. In DNA form, the CDR3 reads TGTGCCAGCAGCTTGAGGGGGGGAATGCGGAACTATGGCTACACCTTC. It yields the protein CASSLRGGMRNYGYTF.

The gene calls are TRBV9 and TRBJ1-1; 10 positions match TRBD1. V gave up 0 bases and J gave up 5 bases; unmatched junction bases: 10. The germline V gene has CDR1 SGDLS and CDR2 YYNGEE. This CDR3 contains 17 residues. The CDR3 nucleotides read TGTGCCAGCAGCGTAGACCCTGGGACAGGGGTGGTTACTGAAGCTTTCTTT. This codes for CASSVDPGTGVVTEAFF.

CDR3 region: CASSAPGQGRREAFF. The CDR3 bases are TGTGCCAGCAGTGCGCCGGGACAGGGAAGGAGGGAAGCTTTCTTT. The chain carries TRBV6-5 and TRBJ1-1, with 9 positions matching TRBD1. Germline CDR1 and CDR2: MNHEY and SVGAGI. The CDR3 runs to 15 residues. V shed 5 bases, J shed 8 bases, and the junction held 12 bases outside the gene matches.

This chain joins TRBV19 and TRBJ2-3; D may be TRBD2 (6 bases). V was trimmed by 4 bases and J by 4 bases, leaving 12 bases between them. CDR3 length equals 14 residues. The V gene's germline CDR1 is LNHDA and CDR2 SQIVND (reference sequence). The CDR3 spells CASSTGGLADTQYF. The CDR3 DNA is TGTGCCAGTAGTACCGGGGGTCTTGCAGATACGCAGTATTTT.

The chain has TRBV19 and TRBJ2-5; D is perhaps TRBD1 (6 bases). V shed 5 bases and J shed 0 bases, with 16 bases lying between them. Per germline, CDR1 LNHDA and CDR2 SQIVND (reference sequence). CDR3 length: 16 residues. In DNA form, the CDR3 reads TGTGCCAGTAGTGGGTGGACAGACCTGTACCAAGAGACCCAGTACTTC. As protein: CASSGWTDLYQETQYF.

V usage is TRBV5-1 and J usage is TRBJ1-2, with 7 bases fitting TRBD1. CDR1 is SGHRS, CDR2 YFSETQ, per germline. The junction had 7 bases not matched to a gene; V was cut back by 2 bases and J by 3 bases. This CDR3 is 15 amino acids long. In DNA form, the CDR3 reads TGCGCCAGCAGCTTTTCGACAGGGCGGGACTATGGCTACACCTTC. Translation gives CASSFSTGRDYGYTF.

This rearrangement joins TRBV5-6 to TRBJ1-1; D is possibly TRBD1 (5 bases). In germline, CDR1 is SGHDT, CDR2 YYEEEE. This CDR3 has 13 amino acids. With 1 base removed from V and 10 bases from J, the gap between germline ends came to 14 bases. The CDR3 nucleotides are TGTGCCAGCAGCTTGTCTGGGGCACTGGGAGCTTTCTTT. Its protein is CASSLSGALGAFF.

The chain carries TRBV5-1 and TRBJ2-3; 8 positions match TRBD2. V lost 2 bases, J lost 6 bases, and 5 bases stayed unmatched. Germline CDR1 is SGHRS and CDR2 is YFSETQ. This CDR3 comprises 14 residues. The CDR3 DNA reads TGCGCCAGCAGCTTCGGGGGGGGTGGGGATACGCAGTATTTT. Amino acid sequence: CASSFGGGGDTQYF.

This chain uses TRBV28 with TRBJ1-1; a weak D match, TRBD1 (5 bases). Germline values: CDR1 MDHEN, CDR2 SYDVKM. V gave up 8 bases and J gave up 4 bases, with 14 bases separating them. This CDR3 is 13 amino acids long. The DNA of the CDR3 is TGTGCCAGCGTTAATGGGGGAGGCACTGAAGCTTTCTTT. Protein product: CASVNGGGTEAFF.